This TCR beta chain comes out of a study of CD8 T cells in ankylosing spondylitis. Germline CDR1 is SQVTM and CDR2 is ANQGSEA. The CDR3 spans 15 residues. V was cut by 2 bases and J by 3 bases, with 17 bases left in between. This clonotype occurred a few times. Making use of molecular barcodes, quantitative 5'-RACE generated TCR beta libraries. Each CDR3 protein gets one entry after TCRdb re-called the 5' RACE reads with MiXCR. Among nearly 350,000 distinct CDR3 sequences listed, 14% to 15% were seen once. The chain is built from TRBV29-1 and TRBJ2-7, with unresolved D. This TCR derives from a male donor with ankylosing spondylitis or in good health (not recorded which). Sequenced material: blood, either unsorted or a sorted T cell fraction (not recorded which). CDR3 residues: CSVELPALGVYEQYF. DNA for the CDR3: TGCAGCGTTGAACTACCGGCCCTAGGTGTCTACGAGCAGTACTTC.